These 22 T cell receptor beta chains came from one sample sequenced in a study of identical twins. TCRdb reanalysed the 5' RACE reads using MiXCR and keeps one entry per CDR3 protein. The data show about 890,000 distinct CDR3 sequences, with roughly an eighth seen just once and around 1.6% held by the top ten. These data also formed part of another study, on yellow fever vaccine responses in identical twins.

Material for sequencing was PBMCs. The receptors stem from a woman aged 18-29 years in good health.

The chain uses TRBV27 and TRBJ1-4, with unresolved D. V was cut by 5 bases and J by 8 bases, with 12 bases left in between. The CDR3 extends over 13 amino acids. CDR1 and CDR2 from the germline V gene are MNHEY and SMNVEV (reference sequence). This chain's CDR3 is CASSPVREEKLFF. CDR3 nucleotides: TGTGCCAGCAGTCCGGTCCGAGAGGAAAAACTGTTTTTT.

This clonotype was seen repeatedly, ten times or more. The rearrangement joins TRBV5-1 to TRBJ2-7; TRBD1 might be the D (6 bases). Germline CDR1 SGHRS, CDR2 YFSETQ. The CDR3 is 15 residues long. The V end was cut by 4 bases, the J end by 0 bases, with 14 bases between. CDR3 sequence: CASSEGQTSSYEQYF. CDR3 sequence (DNA): TGCGCCAGCAGCGAAGGACAGACGAGCTCCTACGAGCAGTACTTC. The full variable domain, with the rest looked up from reference TRBV5-1 and TRBJ2-7, is KAGVTQTPRYLIKTRGQQVTLSCSPISGHRSVSWYQQTPGQGLQFLFEYFSETQRNKGNFPGRFSGRQFSNSRSEMNVSTLELGDSALYLCASSEGQTSSYEQYFGPGTRLTVT.

The chain links TRBV12-3 or TRBV12-4 to TRBJ2-6; perhaps TRBD1 as D (5 bases). The CDR3 has 16 amino acids. V was pared by 1 base and J by 2 bases, with 9 bases between. In nucleotides, the CDR3 is TGTGCCAGCAGTTTAGTGCAGGGCACTGGGGCCAACGTCCTGACTTTC. Protein: CASSLVQGTGANVLTF.

This clonotype was found a few times. The chain employs TRBV7-2 and TRBJ1-2; TRBD1 aligns across 9 bases. V trimming: 5 bases; J trimming: 1 base; junction bases outside the gene matches: 2. The CDR3 has 14 residues. The germline V gene has CDR1 SGHTA and CDR2 FQGNSA. Here the CDR3 DNA reads TGTGCCAGCAGCAGGGACAGGGTTAACTATGGCTACACCTTC. Amino acids: CASSRDRVNYGYTF.

This clonotype was seen many times. The chain recombines TRBV6-5 with TRBJ2-3; no clear D. The CDR3 has 15 residues. V dropped 5 bases and J dropped 0 bases, with 12 bases sitting between them. In germline, CDR1 is MNHEY, CDR2 SVGAGI. For the CDR3, the DNA is TGTGCCAGCAGTCCACGAGGAACTAGCACAGATACGCAGTATTTT. Protein product: CASSPRGTSTDTQYF.

This clonotype was found a few times. V gene TRBV6-2 or TRBV6-3 combines with J gene TRBJ1-1, with 9 bases lining up with TRBD1. Looked up from germline, CDR1 is MNHEY and CDR2 is SVGEGT. Trimming removed 6 bases from V and 0 bases from J; junction bases left unmatched: 5. This CDR3 contains 15 residues. The CDR3 coding sequence is TGTGCCAGCAGGGACAGGGGTATCCTGAACACTGAAGCTTTCTTT. Translated: CASRDRGILNTEAFF.

This chain links TRBV12-3 or TRBV12-4 with TRBJ1-2, with 10 nucleotides matching TRBD1. This CDR3 spans 16 amino acids. Unmatched junction bases numbered 10, after V lost 3 bases and J lost 6 bases. CDR3 bases: TGTGCCAGCAGTTTTTCTTCGGGACAGGGGATGGATGGCTACACCTTC. Its translation: CASSFSSGQGMDGYTF.

This clonotype showed up many times. The chain uses TRBV12-3 or TRBV12-4 and TRBJ2-7, with a weak D call TRBD2 (6 bases). There are 13 residues in the CDR3. Trimming stripped 6 bases from V and 4 bases from J, with 13 bases between. CDR3 protein: CASSPTSRYEQYV. CDR3 coding DNA: TGTGCCAGCAGCCCGACTAGTAGGTACGAGCAGTACGTC.

The V gene is TRBV2, the J gene TRBJ1-1, with TRBD1 as a possible D gene (5 bases). Trimming cost V 3 bases and J 7 bases, with 12 bases left between them. CDR1 is SNHLY, CDR2 FYNNEI, per germline. The CDR3 has 13 amino acids. The CDR3 DNA reads TGTGCCAGCAGTGACGCCCGGGGGGATGAAGCTTTCTTT. It is translated as CASSDARGDEAFF.

This rearrangement joins TRBV2 to TRBJ2-7; D assignment may be TRBD1 or TRBD2 (5 bases each). Germline V lookup: CDR1 SNHLY, CDR2 FYNNEI. Trimming pared 5 bases from V and 5 bases from J, leaving 16 bases between. The CDR3 loop spans 14 amino acids. Here the CDR3 reads CASSTGTAPNEQYF. In nucleotides, the CDR3 is TGTGCCAGCAGTACCGGGACGGCCCCTAACGAGCAGTACTTC. The variable domain in full, with the rest retrieved from reference TRBV2 and TRBJ2-7, is EPEVTQTPSHQVTQMGQEVILRCVPISNHLYFYWYRQILGQKVEFLVSFYNNEISEKSEIFDDQFSVERPDGSNFTLKIRSTKLEDSAMYFCASSTGTAPNEQYFGPGTRLTVT.

Turning to this clonotype: The junction departs from germline at one end; a sequencing error may be responsible. This chain connects TRBV12-3 or TRBV12-4 to TRBJ2-5, with D hard to call. The CDR3 totals 11 residues. For the CDR3, the DNA is TGTGCCAGCAGACAGCGAGAGACCAAGTACTTC. It is translated as CASRQRETKYF.

The sample holds many counts of this clonotype. This sequence joins TRBV29-1 and TRBJ1-4; maybe TRBD1 (5 bases). The V gene's germline CDR1 is SQVTM and CDR2 ANQGSEA. This CDR3 is built from 15 residues. Trimming took 0 bases from V and 2 from J, leaving 10 bases between them. CDR3 loop: CSVEDGGGTNEKLFF. The DNA of the CDR3 is TGCAGCGTTGAAGATGGGGGAGGCACTAATGAAAAACTGTTTTTT.

This clonotype was picked up many times. The chain joins TRBV29-1 to TRBJ2-7; D not resolved. The germline V and J ends were trimmed by 8 bases and 5 bases, with 13 bases remaining between them. There are 11 residues in the CDR3. Germline V gives CDR1 SQVTM, CDR2 ANQGSEA. Written as DNA, the CDR3 is TGCAGCTACCGCCACGGAGACGAGCAGTACTTC. This gives the protein CSYRHGDEQYF.

This clonotype was seen at least ten times. The chain links TRBV5-1 to TRBJ2-3, with D possibly being TRBD1 or TRBD2 (5 bases each). The germline CDR1 and CDR2 sequences are SGHRS and YFSETQ. The length of the CDR3 is 16 residues. V was trimmed by 4 bases and J by 2 bases, leaving 17 bases between them. The chain's CDR3 is CASSDGTHGDTDTQYF. CDR3 nucleotide sequence: TGCGCCAGCAGCGACGGGACCCATGGTGACACAGATACGCAGTATTTT. The full variable domain, completed using reference TRBV5-1 and TRBJ2-3, is KAGVTQTPRYLIKTRGQQVTLSCSPISGHRSVSWYQQTPGQGLQFLFEYFSETQRNKGNFPGRFSGRQFSNSRSEMNVSTLELGDSALYLCASSDGTHGDTDTQYFGPGTRLTVL.

This chain connects TRBV18 to TRBJ2-1; 7 nucleotides agree with TRBD2. In germline, CDR1 is KGHSH, CDR2 LQKENI. The CDR3 has 17 residues. V lost 2 bases, J lost 0 bases, and 7 bases stayed unmatched. In nucleotides, the CDR3 is TGTGCCAGCTCACCAGAAGTCGGCGGGAGCTCCTACAATGAGCAGTTCTTC. Translation: CASSPEVGGSSYNEQFF.

This clonotype was seen more than once but under ten times. The CDR3 bases are TGTGCCACCAGCAGAGATCGGGGGGGCGTCACCGGGGAGCTGTTTTTT. Translating it yields CATSRDRGGVTGELFF. V and J are TRBV15 and TRBJ2-2; TRBD2 matches at 8 bases. The CDR3 loop spans 16 amino acids. V dropped 0 bases and J dropped 4; count of bases not matched to a gene: 4. CDR1 LNHNV and CDR2 YYDKDF come from the germline V gene (reference sequence).

This rearrangement joins TRBV3-1 to TRBJ1-1, with 8 bases matching TRBD1. The CDR3 loop spans 14 amino acids. Unmatched junction bases numbered 4, after V lost 0 bases and J lost 7 bases. Germline V CDR1 and CDR2: LGHDT, YNNKEL (reference sequence). CDR3 loop: CASSQEGTGNEAFF. CDR3 DNA sequence: TGTGCCAGCAGCCAAGAAGGGACAGGCAATGAAGCTTTCTTT.

J is TRBJ2-1 and V is TRBV5-1, with D unresolved. V was cut by 1 base and J by 3 bases, with 17 bases left in between. Germline V gene lookup returns CDR1 SGHRS and CDR2 YFSETQ. The CDR3 spans 17 residues. CDR3 in DNA: TGCGCCAGCAGCTTGCATGAGGACGGTAGCAGCTACAATGAGCAGTTCTTC. This gives the protein CASSLHEDGSSYNEQFF.

This clonotype turned up a few times. The chain uses TRBV6-1 and TRBJ1-4; D is ambiguous. CDR3 length equals 14 residues. In germline, CDR1 is MNHNS, CDR2 SASEGT. V gave up 9 bases and J gave up 7 bases, with 18 bases separating them. CDR3 amino acids: CASGKEERSEKLFF. The DNA for the CDR3 is TGTGCCAGTGGCAAGGAGGAGAGGAGTGAAAAACTGTTTTTT.

This clonotype was found a few times. This chain uses TRBV2 with TRBJ2-3; 9 bases agree with TRBD2. With 6 bases clipped from V and 0 bases from J, the junction kept 13 bases outside the gene matches. Germline V gene sequence: CDR1 SNHLY, CDR2 FYNNEI. The length of the CDR3 is 18 residues. This CDR3 is CASRGFKSGRSSTDTQYF. Written as DNA, the CDR3 is TGTGCCAGCAGAGGATTTAAGAGCGGGAGGAGTAGCACAGATACGCAGTATTTT. The full variable domain, with the rest looked up from reference TRBV2 and TRBJ2-3, is EPEVTQTPSHQVTQMGQEVILRCVPISNHLYFYWYRQILGQKVEFLVSFYNNEISEKSEIFDDQFSVERPDGSNFTLKIRSTKLEDSAMYFCASRGFKSGRSSTDTQYFGPGTRLTVL.

This clonotype came up a few times. J is TRBJ2-1 and V is TRBV24-1, with D perhaps TRBD1 (5 bases). V lost 4 bases and J 2 bases, leaving 5 bases between the germline ends. CDR1 is KGHDR, CDR2 SFDVKD, per germline. CDR3 size: 13 residues. CDR3 coding DNA: TGTGCCACCAGTGAGGACACCTACAATGAGCAGTTCTTC. This codes for CATSEDTYNEQFF.

This clonotype was counted between two and nine times. V and J are TRBV20-1 and TRBJ1-2; no clear D. Germline V gene lookup returns CDR1 DFQATT and CDR2 SNEGSKA (reference sequence). The CDR3 is 13 amino acids. The CDR3 is CGIDPLGFYGYTF. For the CDR3, the DNA is TGCGGCATCGATCCGCTGGGCTTCTATGGCTACACCTTC.